This is a list of T cell receptor beta chains from one sample in a study of response to subunit inactivated influenza vaccine. TCRdb reprocessed the RT-PCR reads via MiXCR and lists one record per CDR3 protein. The repertoire holds some 540,000 distinct CDR3 sequences, approximately 24% seen once, with 2.5% to 3% in the top ten. This sample was also put to use in a study of T cells expressing NK-cell markers.

Here the sequenced sample was CD4+ T cells sorted from PBMCs, taken 11 to 12 days after vaccination. The receptor set was obtained from a man aged 45-65 years who received an inactivated influenza vaccine. The CDR3 runs from the conserved cysteine through the conserved F or W. D genes are given only for firm matches. Clone size, where shown, is once, few, many, or a class for clones that have expanded.

D	J	size	V	DNA	CDR3
TRBD1	TRBJ1-4	.	TRBV20-1	TGCAGTGCACCGGACAGGGGGCGGGATGAAAAACTGTTTTTT	CSAPDRGRDEKLFF
TRBD2	TRBJ2-2	few	TRBV28	TGTGCCAGCAGTTTATTATCACTAGCGGGACTCAACACCGGGGAGCTGTTTTTT	CASSLLSLAGLNTGELFF
.	TRBJ2-1	many	TRBV29-1	TGCAGCGTTGAATCGAGCGCCTACAATGAGCAGTTCTTC	CSVESSAYNEQFF
TRBD2	TRBJ2-1	few	TRBV10-3	TGTGCCATCAAGGGGAGCGGGGGCGACACCGATGAGCAGTTCTTC	CAIKGSGGDTDEQFF
.	TRBJ2-1	few	TRBV29-1	TGCAGCGTTGATTACCAGGGGATGTACAATGAGCAGTTCTTC	CSVDYQGMYNEQFF
.	TRBJ2-7	.	TRBV6-2/TRBV6-3	TGTGCCAGCATTAGGACCCCGGGGGACTACGAGCAGTACTTC	CASIRTPGDYEQYF
.	TRBJ2-5	.	TRBV5-1	TGCGCCAGCAGCACGGGACAAATTCAAGAGACCCAGTACTTC	CASSTGQIQETQYF
TRBD2	TRBJ2-1	few	TRBV29-1	TGCAGCGTTCCTAGCGGGGGGGCAACCTACAATGAGCAGTTCTTC	CSVPSGGATYNEQFF
.	TRBJ1-4	few	TRBV29-1	TGCAGCGTTCGGTCAGCTAATGAAAAACTGTTTTTT	CSVRSANEKLFF
.	TRBJ2-3	many	TRBV20-1	TGCAGTGCTAGCCCCGTAGCCAGGGATACGCAGTATTTT	CSASPVARDTQYF
.	TRBJ2-4	.	TRBV12-3/TRBV12-4	TGTGCCAGCAGCGGGACTGCAAACATTCAGTACTTC	CASSGTANIQYF
.	TRBJ2-7	.	TRBV28	TGTGCCAGCAGTTCCCAACCGACAGTAAACCCGCCTAACTTC	CASSSQPTVNPPNF
.	TRBJ1-1	.	TRBV4-3	TGCGCCACCGCACTACAGGGAGGTGAAGCTTTCTTT	CATALQGGEAFF
.	TRBJ1-3	few	TRBV7-8	TGTGCCAGCAGTAGAGAACTCCGAAACACCATATATTTT	CASSRELRNTIYF
.	TRBJ2-1	.	TRBV7-2	TGTGCCAGCAGCTTAGTCAGAAACGGGGGTGAGCAGTTCTTC	CASSLVRNGGEQFF
TRBD1	TRBJ1-6	few	TRBV5-1	TGCGCCAGCAGCGACAGACAGGGCCCGAATTCACCCCTCCACTTT	CASSDRQGPNSPLHF
.	TRBJ2-5	.	TRBV20-1	TGCAGTGCAGAGGGACTTCAGGGAGAGACCCAGTACTTC	CSAEGLQGETQYF
TRBD2	TRBJ2-1	.	TRBV12-3/TRBV12-4	TGTGCCAGCAGTTTTAGCGGGTACTACAATGAGCAGTTCTTC	CASSFSGYYNEQFF
TRBD1	TRBJ1-6	few	TRBV12-3/TRBV12-4	TGTGCCAGCACTACGGGACAGGGAAATTCACCCCTCCACTTT	CASTTGQGNSPLHF
.	TRBJ2-2	few	TRBV5-1	TGCGCCAGCAGCTTGAGGTCTCCCGGGGAGCTGTTTTTT	CASSLRSPGELFF
.	TRBJ1-6	few	TRBV7-2	TGTGCCAGCAGCTCCCGAAATACTTCACCCCTCCACTTT	CASSSRNTSPLHF
.	TRBJ1-2	.	TRBV4-1	TGCGCCAGCAGCCCAAAGAATAACTATGGCTACACCTTC	CASSPKNNYGYTF
TRBD2	TRBJ2-7	.	TRBV28	TGTGCCAGCAGTGCAGCTCCCGGGACTAGCGGCTCCTACGAGCAGTACTTC	CASSAAPGTSGSYEQYF
.	TRBJ1-2	.	TRBV19	TGTGCCAGTAGTATGGGGTCTGGAGTCTATGGCTACACCTTC	CASSMGSGVYGYTF
.	TRBJ1-6	few	TRBV12-3/TRBV12-4	TGTGCCAGCAGTGCCTTTTCAGGAGGAAATTCACCCCTCCACTTT	CASSAFSGGNSPLHF
.	TRBJ2-2	few	TRBV7-2	TGTGCCAGCAGCTTAGTTCAGCGAAACACCGGGGAGCTGTTTTTT	CASSLVQRNTGELFF
TRBD2	TRBJ2-3	.	TRBV11-1	TGTGCCAGCAGCTTAGCGGGAGGGACTAGCGGGGCCGTGAATACGCAGTATTTT	CASSLAGGTSGAVNTQYF
.	TRBJ2-7	few	TRBV6-6	TGTGCCAGCAGTTACCTGGACGAGCAGTACTTC	CASSYLDEQYF
TRBD2	TRBJ2-1	many	TRBV6-2/TRBV6-3	TGTGCCAGCAGTCCAGGACTAGAATTTTACAATGAGCAGTTCTTC	CASSPGLEFYNEQFF
.	TRBJ1-3	.	TRBV27	TGTGCCAGCAGTAGGGGACCTCTTAACTCTGGAAACACCATATATTTT	CASSRGPLNSGNTIYF
TRBD1	TRBJ2-7	once	TRBV12-3/TRBV12-4	TGTGCCAGCAGGCCAGGGGGCGCCTGGGACGAGCAGTACTTC	CASRPGGAWDEQYF
.	TRBJ1-1	.	TRBV3-1	TGTGCCAGCAGCCAAGGATCAGGGAAAGCTTTCTTT	CASSQGSGKAFF
.	TRBJ2-3	.	TRBV5-1	TGCGCCAGCAGTCACGAAAAGGAGGCGCAGTATTTT	CASSHEKEAQYF
.	TRBJ2-7	.	TRBV7-8	TGTGCCAGCAGCTTTAGGGGCAGTATCTACGAGCAGTACTTC	CASSFRGSIYEQYF
TRBD2	TRBJ2-1	.	TRBV5-1	TGCGCCAGCAGCTTGTCGGCTAGCGGGACCAATTACAATGAGCAGTTCTTC	CASSLSASGTNYNEQFF
.	TRBJ2-1	.	TRBV7-8	TGTGCCAGCAGCTTAGTTTTATCCTACAATGAGCAGTTCTTC	CASSLVLSYNEQFF
.	TRBJ2-2	.	TRBV19	TGTGCCAGTAGTATGAGGTACACCGGGGAGCTGTTTTTT	CASSMRYTGELFF
TRBD2	TRBJ2-1	.	TRBV20-1	TGCAGTGCTCGGACTAGCGGGAGAAGCCCCTACAATGAGCAGTTCTTC	CSARTSGRSPYNEQFF
.	TRBJ2-3	.	TRBV20-1	TGCACTGCTCAACCGGGGTCCCCCACAGATACGCAGTATTTT	CTAQPGSPTDTQYF